Below are 22 T cell receptor beta chains sequenced from a single sample in a study of post-analysis software for immune sequencing data. Study-wide results and caveats: About 5 TRBV segments were significantly more frequent in patients than in controls. TRBV5-6, TRBV5-1 and TRBV20-1 were among these segments.

Antigen specificity for these receptors is unknown. Sequencing libraries made from TCR beta cDNA carried unique molecular identifiers. In TCRdb, the PCR reads were re-called with MiXCR into one record per CDR3 protein. The sample comprises roughly 600,000 distinct CDR3 sequences, roughly 45% of which are singletons, and 1.5% to 2% rests with the top ten. Sequencing used blood. These receptors came from a girl between 10 and 17 years old with multiple sclerosis.

This clonotype was counted only a few times. The chain carries TRBV4-1 and TRBJ2-7; D ambiguous. Germline loops: CDR1 MGHRA, CDR2 YSYEKL. Trimming took off 1 base at V and 3 bases at J, with 13 bases between the two ends. This CDR3 is built from 15 residues. The CDR3 nucleotides are TGCGCCAGCAGCCAAGTCAAGGTTCCCGGCTACGAGCAGTACTTC. Its protein is CASSQVKVPGYEQYF.

This clonotype was seen only a few times. The genes are TRBV20-1 and TRBJ2-3, with TRBD1 matching over 9 bases. The length of the CDR3 is 14 residues. The germline V gene has CDR1 DFQATT and CDR2 SNEGSKA (reference sequence). Trimming took 5 bases from V and 3 from J; bases not matched to a gene: 6. CDR3 sequence (DNA): TGCAGTGCTGATACAGGGGGCATTACAGATACGCAGTATTTT. Its protein product is CSADTGGITDTQYF.

This clonotype was observed a few times. V and J are TRBV5-1 and TRBJ2-5; 7 bases map to TRBD2. V lost 0 bases, J lost 5 bases, and 7 bases stayed unmatched. The germline V gene encodes CDR1 SGHRS and CDR2 YFSETQ. The CDR3 totals 15 residues. This CDR3 reads CASSLGDYSEETQYF. CDR3 nucleotide sequence: TGCGCCAGCAGCTTGGGGGACTACTCTGAGGAGACCCAGTACTTC.

This clonotype was detected only a few times. This sequence joins TRBV6-5 and TRBJ2-3; no reliable D call. The CDR3 covers 14 residues. V gave up 2 bases and J gave up 1 base, with 7 bases separating them. Per germline, CDR1 MNHEY and CDR2 SVGAGI. The chain's CDR3 is CASSYQDGTDTQYF. The CDR3 bases are TGTGCCAGCAGTTACCAGGACGGCACAGATACGCAGTATTTT.

The chain carries TRBV12-3 or TRBV12-4 and TRBJ2-6; 8 positions match TRBD1. V was clipped by 5 bases and J by 6 bases; unmatched bases: 6. This CDR3 is built from 15 residues. The CDR3 DNA is TGTGCCAGCAGTCGGACAGGGCGATCGGCCAACGTCCTGACTTTC. This gives the protein CASSRTGRSANVLTF.

The rearrangement joins TRBV29-1 to TRBJ1-4; D gene ambiguous. Germline lookup yields CDR1 SQVTM and CDR2 ANQGSEA. This CDR3 has 13 residues. Trimming cost V 4 bases and J 0 bases, with 6 bases left between them. CDR3 amino acids: CSVVGATNEKLFF. For the CDR3, the DNA is TGCAGCGTTGTGGGAGCAACTAATGAAAAACTGTTTTTT.

The chain couples TRBV6-1 to TRBJ2-7, with TRBD2 identical over 7 bases. Germline V CDR1 and CDR2: MNHNS, SASEGT. With 8 bases clipped from V and 4 bases from J, the junction kept 8 bases outside the gene matches. This CDR3 has 13 residues. The CDR3 here is CASLTGGEYEQYF. The CDR3 DNA reads TGTGCCAGCTTAACGGGAGGAGAATACGAGCAGTACTTC.

This clonotype has a handful of counts. This chain joins TRBV12-3 or TRBV12-4 and TRBJ1-2; possible D gene TRBD1, 6 bases. The V end was cut by 7 bases, the J end by 8 bases, with 20 bases between. This CDR3 has 14 residues. The CDR3 coding sequence is TGTGCCAGCACCCCCAGGGCAGGGGATGGAGGCTACACCTTC. Translation: CASTPRAGDGGYTF.

V is TRBV27 and J is TRBJ2-5; 10 bases map to TRBD2. Germline CDR1 MNHEY, CDR2 SMNVEV (reference sequence). The CDR3 consists of 18 residues. J was trimmed by 5 bases and V by 3 bases; bases with no gene match: 15. For the CDR3, the DNA is TGTGCCAGCAGTTTGAGGAAGCGGGAGGGCCTCGGAAGGGAGACCCAGTACTTC. It encodes CASSLRKREGLGRETQYF.

The gene calls are TRBV20-1 and TRBJ1-6, with D uncertain. V lost 6 bases and J 8 bases, leaving 20 bases between the germline ends. The germline gives CDR1 DFQATT, CDR2 SNEGSKA (reference sequence). The CDR3 is 15 residues long. The CDR3 protein is CSAKRPASIYSPLHF. The CDR3 DNA sequence: TGCAGTGCCAAACGACCGGCTTCGATATATTCACCCCTCCACTTT.

The genes are TRBV14 and TRBJ2-7; TRBD1 matches 9 bases. This CDR3 spans 16 amino acids. V was clipped by 3 bases and J by 4 bases; unmatched bases: 10. CDR1 and CDR2 from the germline V gene are SGHDN and FVKESK. CDR3 in amino acids: CASSQPWGTGSYEQYF. The DNA of the CDR3 is TGTGCCAGCAGCCAGCCATGGGGGACAGGGTCATACGAGCAGTACTTC.

This chain uses TRBV25-1 with TRBJ2-1, with D possibly TRBD2 on 6 matching bases. In germline, CDR1 is MGHDK, CDR2 SYGVNS. Trimming took 4 bases from V and 0 from J, leaving 16 bases between them. This CDR3 region has 17 residues. The CDR3 DNA is TGTGCCAGCAGTGGGGTGTCGGGAGCGAGCTCCTACAATGAGCAGTTCTTC. Translation: CASSGVSGASSYNEQFF.

V is TRBV20-1 and J is TRBJ2-7, with TRBD1 matching over 8 bases. Looked up from germline, CDR1 is DFQATT and CDR2 is SNEGSKA (reference sequence). CDR3 size: 15 residues. V lost 0 bases to trimming and J lost 4 bases; unmatched junction nucleotides: 8. CDR3 residues: CSARDPYRGSYEQYF. DNA of the CDR3: TGCAGTGCTAGAGACCCCTACAGGGGGAGTTACGAGCAGTACTTC.

For the CDR3, the DNA is TGTGCCAGCGGACAGGGTCTTGGCGAGCAGTACTTC. Protein product: CASGQGLGEQYF. The V call is TRBV6-2 or TRBV6-3, the J call TRBJ2-7, with 8 positions matching TRBD1. Germline V gene lookup returns CDR1 MNHEY and CDR2 SVGEGT. V was pared by 8 bases and J by 6 bases, with 6 bases of the junction left unmatched. This CDR3 has 12 amino acids.

The chain employs TRBV6-5 and TRBJ1-2, with 10 nucleotides matching TRBD1. Germline V gene lookup returns CDR1 MNHEY and CDR2 SVGAGI. Trimming removed 6 bases from V and 5 bases from J; junction bases left unmatched: 3. The CDR3 runs 13 residues. The CDR3 DNA is TGTGCCAGCAGCGGACAGGGGGAGTATGGCTACACCTTC. Encoded protein: CASSGQGEYGYTF.

A word on this clonotype: One end of the junction is discordant with germline, which a read error may explain. V is TRBV7-7 and J is TRBJ1-2; D might be TRBD1 (5 bases). CDR3 length equals 17 residues. The germline gives CDR1 SSHAT, CDR2 FNYEAQ (reference sequence). CDR3 in amino acids: CASSFSGHLLSNYGYTF. The DNA for the CDR3 is TGTGCTAGCAGCTTTTCCGGACACTTACTCTCTAACTATGGCTACACCTTC.

This clonotype was detected only a few times. CDR3 protein: CASSRTRTGPTEAFF. The CDR3 bases are TGTGCCAGCAGCCGAACTCGGACAGGTCCCACTGAAGCTTTCTTT. The chain joins TRBV7-8 to TRBJ1-1; TRBD1 aligns across 7 bases. V was pared by 5 bases and J by 4 bases, with 10 bases of the junction left unmatched. The CDR3 is 15 residues long. Germline V gives CDR1 SGHVS, CDR2 FQNEAQ.

This clonotype was detected only a few times. The V gene is TRBV24-1, the J gene TRBJ2-3; tentatively, D is TRBD1 (6 bases). Trimming cost V 4 bases and J 0 bases, with 16 bases left between them. The CDR3 totals 17 residues. Looked up from germline, CDR1 is KGHDR and CDR2 is SFDVKD. CDR3 residues: CATSDLTQGPSTDTQYF. Here the CDR3 DNA reads TGTGCCACCAGTGACCTTACACAGGGACCAAGCACAGATACGCAGTATTTT.

This clonotype was seen a single time. CDR3: CASTRGGLNIQYF. DNA of the CDR3: TGTGCCAGCACGCGGGGGGGACTTAACATTCAGTACTTC. The chain combines TRBV12-3 or TRBV12-4 with TRBJ2-4; 9 nucleotides match TRBD2. Losses at the gene ends were 7 bases for V and 7 bases for J; bases not matched to a gene: 5. The CDR3 extends over 13 amino acids.

V gene TRBV5-1 combines with J gene TRBJ1-4; D gene uncertain. This CDR3 contains 14 residues. Germline V gene data show CDR1 as SGHRS and CDR2 as YFSETQ. V lost 0 bases, J lost 5 bases, and 8 bases lay in between. The CDR3 coding sequence is TGCGCCAGCAGCTTGGGGCGGCGGAATGAAAAACTGTTTTTT. This translates into CASSLGRRNEKLFF.

This clonotype was seen a handful of times. The chain couples TRBV29-1 to TRBJ1-1, with a tentative D call TRBD1 (6 bases). The germline V gene encodes CDR1 SQVTM and CDR2 ANQGSEA. V lost 4 bases, J lost 4 bases, and 13 bases lay in between. The CDR3 spans 13 residues. The CDR3 DNA is TGCAGCGTTGCTAATGGGGGGGCCACTGAAGCTTTCTTT. This codes for CSVANGGATEAFF.

V usage is TRBV5-1 and J usage is TRBJ2-1, with D uncertain. CDR3 length equals 13 residues. Trimming left V 1 base short and J 5 bases short, with 7 bases between. Germline V gives CDR1 SGHRS, CDR2 YFSETQ. The CDR3: CASSLSFNNEQFF. CDR3 nucleotide sequence: TGCGCCAGCAGCTTGAGTTTCAACAATGAGCAGTTCTTC.